These T cell receptor beta chains were read from a single sample in a study of early T cells in non-severe SARS-CoV-2 infection. TCRdb reanalysed the 5' RACE reads using MiXCR and keeps one entry per CDR3 protein. The sample yields under 65,000 distinct CDR3 sequences, approximately 13% seen once. Sequencing was performed on whole blood, taken at baseline. All receptors come from an adult who was a healthcare worker with PCR-confirmed SARS-CoV-2 infection or an uninfected control (not recorded which). Both conserved end residues are part of each CDR3. D genes are given only for firm matches. The listing skips clone size in some rows; elsewhere it reads once, few, many or a size class.

15 - TRBJ2-7 - TRBV29-1 CSVEGPGPNSYEQYF TGCAGCGTGGAGGGGCCGGGACCCAACTCCTACGAGCAGTACTTC
12 - TRBJ1-2 many TRBV18 CASSPSSFGYTF TGTGCCAGCTCACCGTCGAGTTTTGGCTACACCTTC
13 - TRBJ2-1 - TRBV12-3/TRBV12-4 CASSSEGYNEQFF TGTGCCAGCAGTTCAGAAGGCTACAATGAGCAGTTCTTC
18 TRBD2 TRBJ2-1 - TRBV6-2/TRBV6-3 CASSSTRLAGGTYNEQFF TGTGCCAGCAGTTCAACCCGACTAGCGGGAGGGACATACAATGAGCAGTTCTTC
15 - TRBJ1-2 - TRBV20-1 CSAPLHGRANYGYTF TGCAGTGCTCCTTTACATGGCAGGGCTAACTATGGCTACACCTTC
13 - TRBJ1-5 few TRBV28 CASSWGGNQPQHF TGTGCCAGCAGTTGGGGGGGCAATCAGCCCCAGCATTTT
14 - TRBJ2-5 few TRBV18 CASSPGGNQETQYF TGTGCCAGCTCACCAGGAGGGAACCAAGAGACCCAGTACTTC
15 - TRBJ2-1 many TRBV12-3/TRBV12-4 CASTPARQMPREQFF TGTGCCAGCACCCCCGCGAGGCAGATGCCCCGTGAGCAGTTCTTC
13 - TRBJ2-1 - TRBV20-1 CSASETSYNEQFF TGCAGTGCTAGTGAGACTTCCTACAATGAGCAGTTCTTC
16 TRBD2 TRBJ2-4 - TRBV12-3/TRBV12-4 CASGGRTSGTKNIQYF TGTGCCAGCGGGGGTAGGACTAGCGGGACTAAAAACATTCAGTACTTC
13 - TRBJ1-5 few TRBV15 CATSRDQIQPQHF TGTGCCACCAGCAGAGATCAGATTCAGCCCCAGCATTTT
13 TRBD1 TRBJ1-5 - TRBV6-1 CASRTGGWQPQHF TGTGCCAGCAGGACAGGGGGCTGGCAGCCCCAGCATTTT
16 TRBD2 TRBJ2-1 - TRBV3-1 CASSQSLGLEFNEQFF TGTGCCAGCAGCCAAAGTTTGGGACTAGAGTTCAATGAGCAGTTCTTC
13 - TRBJ2-3 few TRBV19 CASSRMGTDTQYF TGTGCCAGTAGTCGAATGGGCACAGATACGCAGTATTTT
17 - TRBJ2-4 - TRBV18 CTSSPDGVVKAKNIQYF TGTACCAGCTCACCAGACGGGGTGGTGAAGGCCAAAAACATTCAGTACTTC
12 TRBD1 TRBJ1-3 - TRBV29-1 CSVGTAGNTIYF TGCAGCGTAGGGACAGCTGGAAACACCATATATTTT
16 - TRBJ1-6 few TRBV25-1 CASSEDNRAYNSPLHF TGTGCCAGCAGTGAGGACAACAGGGCCTATAATTCACCCCTCCACTTT
14 - TRBJ2-2 - TRBV11-2 CASSPGARGGELFF TGTGCCAGCAGCCCCGGGGCGCGAGGAGGGGAGCTGTTTTTT
12 - TRBJ2-4 few TRBV10-1 CASMLAKNIQYF TGCGCCAGCATGTTAGCCAAAAACATTCAGTACTTC
15 - TRBJ2-7 - TRBV12-3/TRBV12-4 CASSSSPGLAGEQYF -
14 - TRBJ2-2 - TRBV11-1 CASSLLVNTGELFF TGTGCCAGCAGCTTATTGGTGAACACCGGGGAGCTGTTTTTT
11 - TRBJ1-1 many TRBV12-3/TRBV12-4 CASSMVTEAFF TGTGCCAGTTCGATGGTAACTGAAGCTTTCTTT
15 - TRBJ2-5 - TRBV20-1 CSARAGGGIQETQYF TGCAGTGCTAGAGCCGGTGGGGGGATACAAGAGACCCAGTACTTC
14 TRBD2 TRBJ2-1 once TRBV20-1 CSATTSGSSNEQFF TGCAGTGCCACGACTAGCGGGAGCTCCAATGAGCAGTTCTTC
17 TRBD2 TRBJ2-1 many TRBV24-1 CATSDPRTSGGSLAPFF TGTGCCACCAGTGATCCGAGGACTAGCGGGGGGTCCCTTGCGCCGTTCTTC
16 TRBD1 TRBJ2-2 many TRBV7-2 CASSISGTGVTGELFF TGTGCCAGCAGCATCTCCGGGACAGGGGTGACCGGGGAGCTGTTTTTT
14 - TRBJ1-1 few TRBV2 CASSAGHMNTEAFF TGTGCCAGCAGTGCAGGACACATGAACACTGAAGCTTTCTTT
14 - TRBJ1-1 many TRBV14 CASSLPGQNTEAFF TGTGCCAGCAGCCTCCCGGGACAAAACACTGAAGCTTTCTTT
16 TRBD1 TRBJ2-1 few TRBV9 CASSVYATGALSEQFF TGTGCCAGCAGCGTATACGCGACAGGGGCTCTCAGTGAGCAGTTCTTC
13 - TRBJ1-6 - TRBV7-9 CASSHPDRVSLHF TGTGCCAGCAGCCACCCGGACCGAGTTTCCCTCCACTTT
13 TRBD1 TRBJ1-3 many TRBV7-2 CASSLDRGNTIYF TGTGCCAGCAGCTTGGACAGGGGAAACACCATATATTTT
14 TRBD2 TRBJ2-3 many TRBV6-2/TRBV6-3 CASSSGLESDTQYF TGTGCCAGCAGTTCCGGACTAGAATCAGATACGCAGTATTTT
16 - TRBJ2-3 few TRBV10-2 CASRGSVGRWGDTQYF TGCGCCAGCAGAGGTAGTGTCGGCCGCTGGGGAGATACGCAGTATTTT
15 - TRBJ1-1 few TRBV7-3 CASSTSRGFNTEAFF TGTGCCAGCAGCACCTCTAGAGGGTTTAACACTGAAGCTTTCTTT
15 - TRBJ2-3 - TRBV6-2/TRBV6-3 CASIVDGSSTDTQYF TGTGCCAGCATCGTTGACGGTTCTAGCACAGATACGCAGTATTTT
15 - TRBJ2-2 - TRBV24-1 CATSEVAGNTGELFF TGTGCCACCAGTGAAGTTGCGGGGAACACCGGGGAGCTGTTTTTT
15 - TRBJ1-2 many TRBV7-8 CASSLASPGFYGYTF TGTGCCAGCAGCTTAGCTAGTCCGGGATTCTATGGCTACACCTTC
17 TRBD1 TRBJ2-7 - TRBV5-1 CASSRPRRIGQVSEQYF TGCGCCAGCAGCCGCCCCCGGAGGATCGGACAGGTCAGCGAGCAGTACTTC
12 - TRBJ2-7 many TRBV29-1 CSAERGGHEQYF TGCAGCGCTGAGCGAGGGGGGCACGAGCAGTACTTC
14 - TRBJ2-3 few TRBV11-2 CASSLGLYKDTQYF TGTGCCAGCAGCTTGGGATTATATAAGGATACGCAGTATTTT
15 TRBD2 TRBJ2-1 medium-sized TRBV4-1 CASSQGTSGGEEQFF TGCGCCAGCAGCCAAGGGACTAGCGGGGGGGAGGAACAGTTCTTC
16 TRBD1 TRBJ1-4 - TRBV7-9 CASSLIGDSINEKLFF TGTGCCAGCAGCTTAATTGGGGACAGCATTAATGAAAAACTGTTTTTT
13 - TRBJ1-2 few TRBV7-9 CASSWISNYGYTF TGTGCCAGCAGCTGGATCTCTAACTATGGCTACACCTTC
16 - TRBJ2-1 many TRBV20-1 CSARDNVGDFYNEQFF TGCAGTGCTAGAGATAATGTAGGGGACTTCTACAATGAGCAGTTCTTC
17 TRBD1 TRBJ2-1 few TRBV4-3 CASSHAQGGTGGWEQFF TGCGCCAGCAGCCACGCCCAGGGAGGGACAGGGGGTTGGGAGCAGTTCTTC
14 - TRBJ1-1 few TRBV12-3/TRBV12-4 CASLSWGASSEAFF TGTGCCAGCCTCTCTTGGGGGGCTTCGTCTGAAGCTTTCTTT
16 - TRBJ2-3 - TRBV12-2 CASRLAAGAPTDTQYF TGTGCAAGTCGCTTAGCGGCGGGGGCTCCGACAGACACGCAGTATTTT
11 - TRBJ2-4 - TRBV6-6 CASTSENIQYF TGTGCCAGCACCTCAGAAAACATTCAGTACTTC
15 TRBD2 TRBJ2-3 - TRBV5-1 CASSLGTSNADTQYF TGCGCCAGCAGCTTGGGGACTAGTAATGCAGATACGCAGTATTTT
14 - TRBJ2-3 many TRBV29-1 CSATDSSSTDTQYF TGCAGCGCCACCGACAGCTCAAGCACAGATACGCAGTATTTT
13 - TRBJ1-6 - TRBV6-5 CASRPGHLSPLHF TGTGCCAGCAGACCGGGACACCTTTCACCCCTCCACTTT
12 - TRBJ2-3 - TRBV12-5 CASGSSTDTQYF TGTGCTAGTGGTTCCTCCACAGATACGCAGTATTTT
18 TRBD2 TRBJ2-6 - TRBV10-1 CASTWTSASFSGANVLTF TGCGCCAGCACCTGGACTAGCGCCTCTTTCTCTGGGGCCAACGTCCTGACTTTC
16 TRBD1 TRBJ1-5 - TRBV7-2 CASSLVGGYSNQPQHF TGTGCCAGCAGCTTAGTAGGGGGCTATAGCAATCAGCCCCAGCATTTT
16 - TRBJ1-4 few TRBV6-5 CASSYTAGRSNEKLFF TGTGCCAGCAGTTACACAGCGGGACGGAGTAATGAAAAACTGTTTTTT